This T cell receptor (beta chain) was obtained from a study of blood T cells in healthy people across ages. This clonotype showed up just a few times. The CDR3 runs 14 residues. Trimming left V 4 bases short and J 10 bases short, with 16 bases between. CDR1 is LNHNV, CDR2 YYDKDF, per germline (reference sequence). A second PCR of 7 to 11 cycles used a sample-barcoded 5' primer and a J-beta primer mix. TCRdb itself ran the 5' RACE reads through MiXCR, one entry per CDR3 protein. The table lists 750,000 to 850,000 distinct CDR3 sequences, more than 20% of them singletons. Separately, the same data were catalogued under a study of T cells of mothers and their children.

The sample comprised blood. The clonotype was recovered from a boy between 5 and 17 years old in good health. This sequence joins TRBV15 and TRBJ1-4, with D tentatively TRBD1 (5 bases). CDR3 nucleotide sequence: TGTGCCACCAGCAATTCATTGGCGGGGCGAAAACTGTTTTTT. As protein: CATSNSLAGRKLFF.